These 19 T cell receptor beta chains came from one sample sequenced in a study of spatial heterogeneity in lung cancer. For these TCRs, the target antigens are not known. Study findings and constraints: In tumors, expanded intratumoral alpha and beta TCR counts tracked mutation counts.

TCRdb used MiXCR to reprocess the 5' RACE reads, holding one entry per CDR3 protein. The sample totals 72 distinct CDR3 sequences. Stated time point: sample taken at primary tumor resection. The sequences come from lung tumor tissue, collected at surgery. These receptors all stem from a male donor with early-stage non-small cell lung cancer.

The table lists this clonotype with a few counts. The library was designed around alpha chains, so this beta chain is a stray read whose abundance carries little weight. V gene TRBV28 combines with J gene TRBJ1-1; D may be TRBD1 (6 bases). The CDR3 runs 14 residues. Germline CDR1 MDHEN, CDR2 SYDVKM. Between the trimmed V and J ends, which lost 3 bases and 5 bases, there was a span of 13 bases. CDR3 DNA sequence: TGTGCCAGCAGTTTGCGGACAGAAAGGACTGAAGCTTTCTTT. Translation gives CASSLRTERTEAFF.

Points on this clonotype: Possible read error: a much larger clone is one base away. A read error is likely, as this CDR3 ends without the conserved phenylalanine or tryptophan. Found in a library prepared for alpha chains, this beta chain is an off-target read, and its abundance has little meaning. The genes are TRBV7-3 and TRBJ2-3; no reliable D call. This CDR3 has 14 residues. CDR1 SGHTA and CDR2 FQGTGA come from the germline V gene. The ends were cut back, 5 bases at V and 2 bases at J, with 11 bases in the middle. The DNA for the CDR3 is TGTGCCAGCAGCCCCGACCCTGCCACAGATACGCAGTATCTT. Translation: CASSPDPATDTQYL.

This clonotype is large. This beta chain was picked up by a library intended for alpha chains and is off target, so its count carries little meaning. This chain joins TRBV29-1 and TRBJ2-1, with 9 nucleotides matching TRBD1. Per the germline V gene, CDR1 is SQVTM and CDR2 is ANQGSEA. The CDR3 has 17 residues. J gave up 0 bases and V 6 bases, and 12 bases lay outside the gene matches. The CDR3 nucleotides are TGCAGCGTGGGAAGAGGGACAGGGTCGGTCTCCTACAATGAGCAGTTCTTC. Its translation: CSVGRGTGSVSYNEQFF.

By share, this clonotype counts as hyperexpanded (1% or more). The size of this beta chain means little, since it is a stray read in a library made for alpha chains. J is TRBJ2-3 and V is TRBV7-9; D is possibly TRBD2 (5 bases). In germline, CDR1 is SEHNR, CDR2 FQNEAQ (reference sequence). Trimming removed 6 bases at V and 11 bases at J, with 15 bases between. The CDR3 extends over 12 amino acids. CDR3 coding DNA: TGTGCCAGCAGTTCGGACTCCCTGGAGCAGTATTTT. Encoded protein: CASSSDSLEQYF.

Within the sample, this clonotype is hyperexpanded. This beta chain is a stray read from a library made for alpha chains; its abundance is not meaningful. This rearrangement joins TRBV4-2 to TRBJ1-5; D is unresolved. This CDR3 region has 14 residues. The V gene lost 0 bases and the J gene lost 5 bases, with 8 bases spanning the gap. The germline gives CDR1 LGHNA, CDR2 YNFKEQ. DNA for the CDR3: TGTGCCAGCAGCCAAGATGGCGGGTATCAGCCCCAGCATTTT. Its translation: CASSQDGGYQPQHF.

By sample fraction, this clonotype is hyperexpanded. In a library made to pick up alpha chains, this beta chain is a stray read with a size that means little. This rearrangement joins TRBV27 to TRBJ2-1; 7 nucleotides agree with TRBD2. Germline V gene sequence: CDR1 MNHEY, CDR2 SMNVEV (reference sequence). The CDR3 covers 18 residues. The J segment lost 1 base and the V segment lost 7 bases, leaving 16 bases of the junction unmatched. The CDR3 region is CASTIYRRGKRSYNEQFF. The DNA of the CDR3 is TGTGCCAGCACCATTTATCGGCGGGGGAAAAGGTCCTACAATGAGCAGTTCTTC.

This clonotype was counted a few times. The library was designed around alpha chains, so this beta chain is a stray read whose abundance carries little weight. CDR3 region: CASSLGQPQHF. CDR3 sequence (DNA): TGTGCCAGCAGTTTAGGTCAGCCCCAGCATTTT. The V gene is TRBV28, the J gene TRBJ1-5; D unclear. V was shortened by 2 bases and J by 6 bases, with 2 bases between the two germline ends. The germline V gene has CDR1 MDHEN and CDR2 SYDVKM. CDR3 length: 11 amino acids.

On this clonotype: Little can be read into the size of this beta chain, an off-target read in a library designed for alpha chains. The V and J genes are TRBV29-1 and TRBJ2-2, with TRBD2 matching 15 bases. The germline V gene encodes CDR1 SQVTM and CDR2 ANQGSEA. With V trimmed by 7 bases and J by 5 bases, 8 bases remained unmatched. This CDR3 comprises 16 residues. CDR3 DNA: TGCAGCGCATCATCGGGACTAGCGGGGGGTACCGGGGAGCTGTTTTTT. Its translation is CSASSGLAGGTGELFF.

Comment on this clonotype: This beta chain came through as a stray read in a library set up for alpha chains, and its size says little. This chain connects TRBV2 to TRBJ2-1; no reliable D call. The CDR3 covers 11 residues. V lost 6 bases and J lost 9, with 9 bases in between. Per germline, CDR1 SNHLY and CDR2 FYNNEI. The CDR3 nucleotides are TGTGCCAGCAGGGAGTATCCTGAGCAGTTCTTC. It yields the protein CASREYPEQFF.

As regards this clonotype: With the library built for alpha chains, this beta chain is off target and its frequency is not meaningful. The chain recombines TRBV19 with TRBJ2-1; tentative D call: TRBD2 (5 bases). Germline CDR1 is LNHDA and CDR2 is SQIVND (reference sequence). The V and J ends lost 2 bases and 4 bases respectively, with 9 bases between them. The CDR3 extends over 14 amino acids. The CDR3 loop is CASSIRESYNEQFF. DNA of the CDR3: TGTGCCAGTAGTATAAGGGAGTCGTACAATGAGCAGTTCTTC.

A remark on this clonotype: The library was prepared for alpha chains; this beta chain is a stray read, so its frequency means little. The chain joins TRBV23-1 to TRBJ2-2; the D is unclear. TRBV23-1 is assigned to the ORF class and has an uncertain function. The V end was cut by 7 bases, the J end by 5 bases, with 8 bases between. CDR3 size: 12 residues. This chain's CDR3 is CASNELTGELFF. The CDR3 DNA is TGCGCCAGCAATGAGCTGACCGGGGAGCTGTTTTTT.

Regarding this clonotype: As an off-target read in a library built for alpha chains, this beta chain has a frequency of little significance. This chain links TRBV20-1 with TRBJ2-4; either TRBD1 or TRBD2 may fit D (5 bases each). The germline gives CDR1 DFQATT, CDR2 SNEGSKA (reference sequence). The CDR3 is 15 residues long. The V end lost 6 bases, the J end lost 0 bases, and 15 bases lay between the germline ends. The chain's CDR3 is CSAEDLGVAKNIQYF. CDR3 nucleotide sequence: TGCAGTGCGGAGGACTTAGGGGTAGCCAAAAACATTCAGTACTTC.

By frequency in the sample, this clonotype is hyperexpanded. This beta chain lies outside the target of a library built for alpha chains; its clone size means little. V usage is TRBV24-1 and J usage is TRBJ2-2; D possibly corresponds to TRBD2 (5 bases). V lost 5 bases, J lost 3 bases, and 9 bases lay in between. The CDR3 length is 14 residues. Germline CDR1 KGHDR, CDR2 SFDVKD. CDR3 sequence: CATSAAGYTGELFF. In DNA form, the CDR3 reads TGTGCCACCAGTGCGGCGGGCTACACCGGGGAGCTGTTTTTT.

Worth noting for this clonotype: Since it is a stray read in a library aimed at alpha chains, this beta chain has a size that is not meaningful. The V call is TRBV11-2, the J call TRBJ2-1; 8 bases match TRBD2. Germline V CDR1 and CDR2: SGHAT, FQNNGV. This CDR3 region has 18 residues. After removal of 1 base from V and 0 bases from J, the junction contained 8 bases not matched to a gene. DNA for the CDR3: TGTGCCAGCAGCTTAGTCCCTAGCGGGCCCAACTCCTACAATGAGCAGTTCTTC. Its protein is CASSLVPSGPNSYNEQFF.

Note on this clonotype: As an off-target read in a library built for alpha chains, this beta chain has a frequency of little significance. The CDR3 region is CASSRGAGLTEQYF. DNA of the CDR3: TGTGCCAGCAGCAGAGGGGCAGGGTTGACCGAGCAGTACTTC. The chain joins TRBV7-8 to TRBJ2-7; D could derive from TRBD1 or TRBD2 (5 bases each). The germline V and J ends were trimmed by 5 bases and 6 bases, with 17 bases remaining between them. The length of the CDR3 is 14 residues. CDR1 and CDR2 (germline): SGHVS, FQNEAQ.

About this clonotype: A library prepared for alpha chains yielded this beta chain as an off-target read; its size is of little meaning. V gene TRBV7-8 combines with J gene TRBJ2-1, with D maybe TRBD2 (6 bases). The CDR3 is 12 residues long. The germline CDR1 and CDR2 sequences are SGHVS and FQNEAQ. Trimming pared 6 bases from V and 8 bases from J, leaving 11 bases between. The CDR3 nucleotides are TGTGCCAGCAGAGCGGGCGGCTATGAGCAGTTCTTC. It codes for CASRAGGYEQFF.

As for this clonotype: One junction end disagrees with the germline gene, perhaps due to a read error. Because this beta chain is a stray read in a library intended to capture alpha chains, its abundance should not be given much weight. The chain has TRBV27 and TRBJ1-2; a weak D match, TRBD1 (5 bases). This CDR3 comprises 13 residues. Germline assignment: CDR1 MNHEY and CDR2 SMNVEV (reference sequence). Written as DNA, the CDR3 is TGTGTCAGCAGTCCTCAGGGTCTCGGTGGCTACACCTTC. Its translation: CVSSPQGLGGYTF.

This clonotype is labeled as large. The library was prepared for alpha chains; this beta chain is a stray read, so its frequency means little. This rearrangement joins TRBV11-2 to TRBJ2-3; D is perhaps TRBD2 (5 bases). This CDR3 spans 16 amino acids. CDR1 and CDR2 from the germline V gene are SGHAT and FQNNGV. Trimming took 0 bases from V and 2 from J, leaving 12 bases between them. CDR3 in amino acids: CASSLELAGTTDTQYF. For the CDR3, the DNA is TGTGCCAGCAGCTTAGAGCTAGCTGGAACCACAGATACGCAGTATTTT.

This clonotype was detected a few times. Since it is a stray read in a library aimed at alpha chains, this beta chain has a size that is not meaningful. For the CDR3, the DNA is TGTGCCAGTACCCAACCTCGAAGGCAGGGTGGGTTTTCGGGCAATCAGCCCCAGCATTTT. It is translated as CASTQPRRQGGFSGNQPQHF. The chain has TRBV19 and TRBJ1-5; perhaps TRBD1 as D (5 bases). This CDR3 comprises 20 residues. V lost 7 bases to trimming and J lost 2 bases, with 30 bases between them. In germline, CDR1 is LNHDA, CDR2 SQIVND (reference sequence).